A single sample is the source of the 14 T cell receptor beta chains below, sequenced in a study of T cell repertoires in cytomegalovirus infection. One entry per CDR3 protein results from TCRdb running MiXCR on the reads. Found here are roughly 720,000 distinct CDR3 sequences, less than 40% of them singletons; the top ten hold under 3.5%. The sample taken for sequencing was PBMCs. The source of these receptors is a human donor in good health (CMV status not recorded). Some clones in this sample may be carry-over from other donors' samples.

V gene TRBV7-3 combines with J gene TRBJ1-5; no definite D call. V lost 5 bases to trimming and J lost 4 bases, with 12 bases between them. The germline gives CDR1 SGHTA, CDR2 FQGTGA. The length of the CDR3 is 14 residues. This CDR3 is CASSLQVRNQPQHF. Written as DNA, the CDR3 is TGTGCCAGCAGCCTCCAGGTACGGAATCAGCCCCAGCATTTT.

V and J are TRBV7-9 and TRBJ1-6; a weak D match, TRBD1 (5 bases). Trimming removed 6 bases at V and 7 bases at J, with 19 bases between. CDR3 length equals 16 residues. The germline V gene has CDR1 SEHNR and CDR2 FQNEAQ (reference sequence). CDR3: CASSWDPGPENSPLHF. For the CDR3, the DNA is TGTGCCAGCAGTTGGGACCCGGGACCTGAAAATTCACCCCTCCACTTT.

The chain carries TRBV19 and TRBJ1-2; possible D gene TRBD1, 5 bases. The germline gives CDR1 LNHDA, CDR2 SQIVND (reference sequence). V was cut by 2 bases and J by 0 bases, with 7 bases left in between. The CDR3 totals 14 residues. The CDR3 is CASSIPGPNYGYTF. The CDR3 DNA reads TGTGCCAGTAGTATACCGGGGCCTAACTATGGCTACACCTTC.

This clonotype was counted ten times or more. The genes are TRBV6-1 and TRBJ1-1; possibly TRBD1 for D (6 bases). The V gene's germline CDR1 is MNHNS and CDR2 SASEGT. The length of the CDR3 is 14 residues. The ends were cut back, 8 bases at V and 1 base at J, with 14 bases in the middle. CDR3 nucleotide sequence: TGTGCCAGCTGGAAGGGGGAATGGAACACTGAAGCTTTCTTT. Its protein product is CASWKGEWNTEAFF.

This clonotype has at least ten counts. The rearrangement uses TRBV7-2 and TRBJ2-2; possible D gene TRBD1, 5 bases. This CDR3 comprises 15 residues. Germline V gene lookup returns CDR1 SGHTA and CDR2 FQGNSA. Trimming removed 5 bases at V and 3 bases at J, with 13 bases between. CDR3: CASSPGHVYTGELFF. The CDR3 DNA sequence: TGTGCCAGCAGCCCCGGACACGTATACACCGGGGAGCTGTTTTTT.

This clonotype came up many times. As DNA, the CDR3 is TGTGCCAGTGCCCCTGGACACTCTTACAATGAGCAGTTCTTC. It translates to CASAPGHSYNEQFF. The chain couples TRBV7-2 to TRBJ2-1; TRBD1 might be the D (5 bases). There are 14 residues in the CDR3. Germline V gives CDR1 SGHTA, CDR2 FQGNSA. V was cut by 9 bases and J by 4 bases, with 16 bases left in between.

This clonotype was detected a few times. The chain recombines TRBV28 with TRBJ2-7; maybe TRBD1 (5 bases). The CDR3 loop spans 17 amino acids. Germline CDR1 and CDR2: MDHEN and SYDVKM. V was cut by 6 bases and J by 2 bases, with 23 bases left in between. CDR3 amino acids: CASSLPLRATVTYEQYF. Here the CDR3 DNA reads TGTGCCAGCAGCCTTCCTCTCAGGGCAACGGTAACCTACGAGCAGTACTTC.

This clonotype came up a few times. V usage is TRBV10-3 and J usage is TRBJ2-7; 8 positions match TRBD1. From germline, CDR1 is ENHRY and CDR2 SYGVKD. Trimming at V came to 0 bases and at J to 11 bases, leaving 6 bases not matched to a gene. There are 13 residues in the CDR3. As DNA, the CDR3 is TGTGCCATCAGTGAGTCGTCGGACAGGGAGGAGTACTTC. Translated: CAISESSDREEYF.

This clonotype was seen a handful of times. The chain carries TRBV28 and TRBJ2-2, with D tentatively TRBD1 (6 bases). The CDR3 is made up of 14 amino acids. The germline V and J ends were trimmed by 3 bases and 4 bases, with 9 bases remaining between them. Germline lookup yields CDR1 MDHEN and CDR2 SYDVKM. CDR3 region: CASSFGQFTGELFF. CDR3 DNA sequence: TGTGCCAGCAGTTTCGGACAGTTCACCGGGGAGCTGTTTTTT.

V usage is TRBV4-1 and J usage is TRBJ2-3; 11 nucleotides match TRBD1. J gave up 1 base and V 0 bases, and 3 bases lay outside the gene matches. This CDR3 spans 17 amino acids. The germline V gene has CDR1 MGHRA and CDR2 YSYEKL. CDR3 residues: CASSQEPGQGGTDTQYF. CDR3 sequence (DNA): TGCGCCAGCAGCCAAGAGCCGGGACAGGGGGGCACAGATACGCAGTATTTT.

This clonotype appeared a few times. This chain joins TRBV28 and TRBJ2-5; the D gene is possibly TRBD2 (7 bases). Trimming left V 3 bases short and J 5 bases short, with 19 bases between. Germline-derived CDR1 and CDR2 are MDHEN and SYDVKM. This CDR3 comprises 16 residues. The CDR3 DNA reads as TGTGCCAGCAGTTTCTCCCCCGGGGGGCAGTACGAGACCCAGTACTTC. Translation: CASSFSPGGQYETQYF.

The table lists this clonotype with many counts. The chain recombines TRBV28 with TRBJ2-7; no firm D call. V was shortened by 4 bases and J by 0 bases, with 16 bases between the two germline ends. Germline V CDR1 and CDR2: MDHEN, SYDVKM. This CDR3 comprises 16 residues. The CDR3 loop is CASSSMDGSTSYEQYF. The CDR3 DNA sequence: TGTGCCAGCAGTTCCATGGACGGGTCTACCTCCTACGAGCAGTACTTC.

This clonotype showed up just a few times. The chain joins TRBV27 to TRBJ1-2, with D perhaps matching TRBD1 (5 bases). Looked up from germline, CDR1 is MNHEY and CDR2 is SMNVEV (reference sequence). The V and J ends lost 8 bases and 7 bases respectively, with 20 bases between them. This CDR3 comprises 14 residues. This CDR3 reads CASLPRGGEGGYTF. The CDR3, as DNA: TGTGCCAGCCTCCCAAGGGGCGGAGAGGGTGGCTACACCTTC.

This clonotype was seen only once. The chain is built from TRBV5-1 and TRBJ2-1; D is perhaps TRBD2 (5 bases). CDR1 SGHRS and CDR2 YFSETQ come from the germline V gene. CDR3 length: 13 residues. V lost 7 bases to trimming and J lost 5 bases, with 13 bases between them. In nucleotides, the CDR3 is TGCGCCAGCGGCCGAGACGGGGACAATGAGCAGTTCTTC. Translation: CASGRDGDNEQFF.